The subject of this entry is one T cell receptor (beta chain). These data are taken from a study of STAT5B mutations in CD4+ large granular lymphocyte leukemia. Study background: The CDR3 'QG' motif was associated with a particular HLA allele among healthy donors.

The CDR3 runs 14 residues. V lost 5 bases and J lost 5; bases outside the gene matches: 7. In germline, CDR1 is SGHNT, CDR2 YENEEA. TCRdb keeps only in-frame clones here, not all; method: immunoSEQ multiplex PCR. The data show 30,000 to 40,000 clones, around 85% seen once. This TCR came from a human donor in good health. Sequenced sample: CD4+ T cells from blood buffy coats. The chain combines TRBV11-3 with TRBJ2-5; 8 bases line up with TRBD1. In nucleotides, the CDR3 is TGTGCCAGCAGCCCGGCAGGGGGCAAGGAGACCCAGTACTTC. This encodes CASSPAGGKETQYF.